These 10 T cell receptor beta chains came from one sample sequenced in a study of early T cells in non-severe SARS-CoV-2 infection. TCRdb reanalysed the 5' RACE reads using MiXCR and keeps one entry per CDR3 protein. This table has tens of thousands of distinct CDR3 sequences, about 8% appearing once. Material: whole blood. These receptors were collected from an adult who was a healthcare worker with PCR-confirmed SARS-CoV-2 infection or an uninfected control (not recorded which).

This clonotype was recorded at least ten times. The gene calls are TRBV5-4 and TRBJ2-1; 11 nucleotides align to TRBD2. Looked up from germline, CDR1 is SGHNT and CDR2 is YYREEE (reference sequence). V was pared by 4 bases and J by 8 bases, with 8 bases of the junction left unmatched. The CDR3 is 15 residues long. In DNA, the CDR3 is TGTGCCAGCAGCCCCCTGGGACTAGCGGACGATGAGCAGTTCTTC. It translates to CASSPLGLADDEQFF. Complete variable domain (other parts from reference TRBV5-4 and TRBJ2-1): ETGVTQSPTHLIKTRGQQVTLRCSSQSGHNTVSWYQQALGQGPQFIFQYYREEENGRGNFPPRFSGLQFPNYSSELNVNALELDDSALYLCASSPLGLADDEQFFGPGTRLTVL.

This clonotype was recorded many times. V and J are TRBV2 and TRBJ2-3, with TRBD1 identical over 8 bases. CDR3 size: 18 residues. Germline CDR1 is SNHLY and CDR2 is FYNNEI. V was pared by 3 bases and J by 4 bases, with 15 bases of the junction left unmatched. CDR3: CASSETGEGVDRPDTQYF. The CDR3 DNA reads as TGTGCCAGCAGTGAGACAGGGGAAGGGGTCGATCGCCCAGATACGCAGTATTTT. The whole variable domain, filled in from reference TRBV2 and TRBJ2-3, reads EPEVTQTPSHQVTQMGQEVILRCVPISNHLYFYWYRQILGQKVEFLVSFYNNEISEKSEIFDDQFSVERPDGSNFTLKIRSTKLEDSAMYFCASSETGEGVDRPDTQYFGPGTRLTVL.

This clonotype showed up just a few times. V and J are TRBV12-3 or TRBV12-4 and TRBJ1-5, with D hard to call. This CDR3 contains 14 residues. Trimming removed 1 base at V and 4 bases at J, with 8 bases between. This CDR3 is CASSLGSLNQPQHF. The CDR3, as DNA: TGTGCCAGCAGTTTAGGGAGTTTAAATCAGCCCCAGCATTTT.

The gene calls are TRBV28 and TRBJ2-3; D is unclear. The V end was cut by 2 bases, the J end by 7 bases, with 13 bases between. This CDR3 is 14 amino acids long. Looked up from germline, CDR1 is MDHEN and CDR2 is SYDVKM. For the CDR3, the DNA is TGTGCCAGCAGTTTAGAGCGCCCACCCAATACGCAGTATTTT. It codes for CASSLERPPNTQYF.

CDR3 residues: CATSESGKGKNIQYF. The CDR3 coding sequence is TGTGCCACCAGTGAGTCCGGGAAAGGCAAAAACATTCAGTACTTC. The genes are TRBV24-1 and TRBJ2-4; D is perhaps TRBD2 (5 bases). Germline V gene data show CDR1 as KGHDR and CDR2 as SFDVKD. Trimming stripped 4 bases from V and 3 bases from J, with 12 bases between. This CDR3 is 15 amino acids long.

This clonotype came up many times. This chain uses TRBV7-6 with TRBJ2-1; TRBD1 matches 7 bases. The CDR3 covers 14 residues. The ends lost 5 bases at V and 8 bases at J; junction bases unmatched: 9. Germline loops: CDR1 SGHVS, CDR2 FNYEAQ. The CDR3 protein is CASSPPDRVDEQFF. The CDR3 DNA reads TGTGCCAGCAGCCCCCCCGACAGGGTAGATGAGCAGTTCTTC.

In its sample, this clonotype was seen many times. The chain links TRBV7-6 to TRBJ1-1; no reliable D call. This CDR3 region has 15 residues. The germline V gene has CDR1 SGHVS and CDR2 FNYEAQ. V gave up 7 bases and J gave up 0 bases, with 15 bases separating them. The CDR3 coding sequence is TGTGCCAGCACCCCCCATCCGGACGTGAACACTGAAGCTTTCTTT. Its translation: CASTPHPDVNTEAFF.

This clonotype was found many times. V is TRBV7-2 and J is TRBJ1-1; 7 nucleotides agree with TRBD1. Germline values: CDR1 SGHTA, CDR2 FQGNSA. V dropped 3 bases and J dropped 4; count of bases not matched to a gene: 5. This CDR3 has 14 amino acids. CDR3 sequence: CASSLEGGLTEAFF. Written as DNA, the CDR3 is TGTGCCAGCAGCTTGGAAGGGGGCCTCACTGAAGCTTTCTTT.

This clonotype was observed many times. The chain employs TRBV10-3 and TRBJ2-5, with D possibly matching TRBD1 (5 bases). The CDR3 runs 14 residues. In germline, CDR1 is ENHRY, CDR2 SYGVKD. Trimming removed 2 bases from V and 0 bases from J, with 7 bases in between. The CDR3 bases are TGTGCCATCAGTGAGGGGGCGGACCAAGAGACCCAGTACTTC. Amino acid sequence: CAISEGADQETQYF.

This clonotype was counted many times. The chain combines TRBV6-5 with TRBJ2-7, with no clear D. Trimming removed 0 bases from V and 2 bases from J, with 8 bases in between. Germline lookup yields CDR1 MNHEY and CDR2 SVGAGI. This CDR3 is 14 amino acids long. CDR3: CASSYSNIPYEQYF. The CDR3 DNA sequence: TGTGCCAGCAGTTACTCGAACATTCCCTACGAGCAGTACTTC.